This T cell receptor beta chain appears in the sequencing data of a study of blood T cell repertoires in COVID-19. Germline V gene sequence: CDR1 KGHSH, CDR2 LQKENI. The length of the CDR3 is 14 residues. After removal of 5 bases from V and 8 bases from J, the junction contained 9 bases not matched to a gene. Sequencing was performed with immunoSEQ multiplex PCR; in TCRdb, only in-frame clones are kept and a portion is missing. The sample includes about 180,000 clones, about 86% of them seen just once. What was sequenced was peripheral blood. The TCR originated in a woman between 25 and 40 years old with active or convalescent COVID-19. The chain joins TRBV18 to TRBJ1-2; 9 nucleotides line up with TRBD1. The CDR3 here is CASSSIQGAEGYTF. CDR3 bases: TGTGCCAGCTCATCGATACAGGGGGCGGAAGGCTACACCTTC.